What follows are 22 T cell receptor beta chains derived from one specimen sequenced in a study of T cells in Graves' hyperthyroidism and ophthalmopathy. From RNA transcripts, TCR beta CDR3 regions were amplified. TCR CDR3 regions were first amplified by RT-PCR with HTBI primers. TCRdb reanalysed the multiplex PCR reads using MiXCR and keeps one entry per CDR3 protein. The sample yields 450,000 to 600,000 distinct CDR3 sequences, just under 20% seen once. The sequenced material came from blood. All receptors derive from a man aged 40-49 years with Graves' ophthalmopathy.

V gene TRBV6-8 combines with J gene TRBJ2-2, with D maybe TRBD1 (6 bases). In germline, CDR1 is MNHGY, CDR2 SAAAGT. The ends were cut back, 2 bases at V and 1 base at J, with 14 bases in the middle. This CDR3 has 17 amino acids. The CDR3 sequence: CASSYPLDRRNTGELFF. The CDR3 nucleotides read TGTGCCAGCAGTTACCCCCTCGACAGGAGGAACACCGGGGAGCTGTTTTTT.

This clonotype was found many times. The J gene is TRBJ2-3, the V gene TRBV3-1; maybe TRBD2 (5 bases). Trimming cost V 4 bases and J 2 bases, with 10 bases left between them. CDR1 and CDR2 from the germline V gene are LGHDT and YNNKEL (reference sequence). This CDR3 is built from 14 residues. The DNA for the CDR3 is TGTGCCAGCAGCCCGGGATTCGACACAGATACGCAGTATTTT. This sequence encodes CASSPGFDTDTQYF.

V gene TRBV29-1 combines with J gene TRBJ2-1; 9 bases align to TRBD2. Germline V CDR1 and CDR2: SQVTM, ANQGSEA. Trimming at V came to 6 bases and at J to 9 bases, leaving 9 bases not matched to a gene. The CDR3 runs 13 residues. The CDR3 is CSVSGGTSGEQFF. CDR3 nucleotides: TGCAGCGTCAGCGGGGGGACCTCGGGTGAGCAGTTCTTC.

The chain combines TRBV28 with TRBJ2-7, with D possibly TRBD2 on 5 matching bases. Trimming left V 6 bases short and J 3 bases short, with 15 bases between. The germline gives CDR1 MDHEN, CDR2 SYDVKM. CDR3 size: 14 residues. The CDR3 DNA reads TGTGCCAGCAGCCCTACGGATGCGGGCTACGAGCAGTACTTC. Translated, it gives CASSPTDAGYEQYF.

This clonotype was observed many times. The CDR3 is CASSHRRLGGYTF. CDR3 coding DNA: TGTGCCAGCAGCCACCGCCGGTTGGGGGGCTACACCTTC. This chain connects TRBV12-3 or TRBV12-4 to TRBJ1-2; D ambiguous. V lost 6 bases and J lost 8, with 16 bases in between. The CDR3 length is 13 residues.

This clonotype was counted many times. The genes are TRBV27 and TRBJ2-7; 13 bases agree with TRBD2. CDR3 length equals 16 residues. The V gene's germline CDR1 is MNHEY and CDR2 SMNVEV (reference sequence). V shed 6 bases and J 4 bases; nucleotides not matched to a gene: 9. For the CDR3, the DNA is TGTGCCAGCAGGCCACTAGCGGGAGGGATTTCTTACGAGCAGTACTTC. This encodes CASRPLAGGISYEQYF.

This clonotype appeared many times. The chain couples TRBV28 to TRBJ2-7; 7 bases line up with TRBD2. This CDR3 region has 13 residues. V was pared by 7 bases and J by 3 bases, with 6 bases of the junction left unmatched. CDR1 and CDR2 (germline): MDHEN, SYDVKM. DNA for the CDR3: TGTGCCAGCAATCGGGAGGACAACTACGAGCAGTACTTC. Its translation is CASNREDNYEQYF.

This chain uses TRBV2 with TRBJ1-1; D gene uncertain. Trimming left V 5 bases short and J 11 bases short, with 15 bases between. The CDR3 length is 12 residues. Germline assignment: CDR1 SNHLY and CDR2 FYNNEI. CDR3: CASSRTDMPAFF. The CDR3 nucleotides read TGTGCCAGCAGTCGTACAGATATGCCGGCTTTCTTT. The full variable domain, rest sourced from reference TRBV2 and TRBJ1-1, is EPEVTQTPSHQVTQMGQEVILRCVPISNHLYFYWYRQILGQKVEFLVSFYNNEISEKSEIFDDQFSVERPDGSNFTLKIRSTKLEDSAMYFCASSRTDMPAFFGQGTRLTVV.

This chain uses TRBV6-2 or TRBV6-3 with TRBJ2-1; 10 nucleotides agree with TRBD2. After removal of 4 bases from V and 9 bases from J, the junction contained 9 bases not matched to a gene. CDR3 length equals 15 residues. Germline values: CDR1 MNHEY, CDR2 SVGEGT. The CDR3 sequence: CASSSTSGAGGEQFF. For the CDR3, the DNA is TGTGCCAGCAGTTCAACTAGCGGGGCCGGAGGTGAGCAGTTCTTC.

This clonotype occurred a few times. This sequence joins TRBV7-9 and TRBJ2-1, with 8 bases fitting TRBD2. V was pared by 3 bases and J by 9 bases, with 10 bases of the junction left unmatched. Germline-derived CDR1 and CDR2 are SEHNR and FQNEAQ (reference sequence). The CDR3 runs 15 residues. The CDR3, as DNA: TGTGCCAGCAGCTTCCTAGCGGGCTTGGGGGGTGAGCAGTTCTTC. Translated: CASSFLAGLGGEQFF.

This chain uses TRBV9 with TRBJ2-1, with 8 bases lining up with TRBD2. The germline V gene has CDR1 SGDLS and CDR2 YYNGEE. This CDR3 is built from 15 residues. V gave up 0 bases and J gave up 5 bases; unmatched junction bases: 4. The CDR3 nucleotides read TGTGCCAGCAGCGTAGAAGGGACTAGGGACAATGAGCAGTTCTTC. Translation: CASSVEGTRDNEQFF.

Here the CDR3 reads CASSFGQGRNQPQHF. The CDR3, as DNA: TGCGCCAGCAGCTTCGGACAGGGTCGGAATCAGCCCCAGCATTTT. The gene calls are TRBV5-1 and TRBJ1-5; 8 nucleotides agree with TRBD1. The germline CDR1 and CDR2 sequences are SGHRS and YFSETQ. The trim removed 2 bases at V and 4 bases at J, leaving 5 bases unmatched. This CDR3 region has 15 residues.

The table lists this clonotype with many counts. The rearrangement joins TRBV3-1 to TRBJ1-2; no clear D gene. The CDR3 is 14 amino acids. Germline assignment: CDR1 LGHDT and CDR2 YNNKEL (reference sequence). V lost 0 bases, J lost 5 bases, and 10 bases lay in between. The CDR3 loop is CASSQDSQHYGYTF. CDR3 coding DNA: TGTGCCAGCAGCCAAGACAGCCAGCATTATGGCTACACCTTC.

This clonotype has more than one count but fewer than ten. CDR3 sequence (DNA): TGCAGTGCTCGGGACAGGGGGGACTACGAGCAGTACTTC. It yields the protein CSARDRGDYEQYF. J is TRBJ2-7 and V is TRBV20-1, with TRBD1 matching over 11 bases. The CDR3 is made up of 13 amino acids. J was trimmed by 3 bases and V by 5 bases; bases with no gene match: 3. CDR1 is DFQATT, CDR2 SNEGSKA, per germline (reference sequence).

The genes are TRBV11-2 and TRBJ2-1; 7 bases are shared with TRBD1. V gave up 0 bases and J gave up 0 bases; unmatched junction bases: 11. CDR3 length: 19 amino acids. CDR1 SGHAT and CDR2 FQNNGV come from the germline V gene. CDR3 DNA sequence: TGTGCCAGCAGCTTAGATGGGACAGTAATCATGAGCTCCTACAATGAGCAGTTCTTC. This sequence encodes CASSLDGTVIMSSYNEQFF. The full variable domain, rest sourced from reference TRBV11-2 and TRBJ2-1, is EAGVAQSPRYKIIEKRQSVAFWCNPISGHATLYWYQQILGQGPKLLIQFQNNGVVDDSQLPKDRFSAERLKGVDSTLKIQPAKLEDSAVYLCASSLDGTVIMSSYNEQFFGPGTRLTVL.

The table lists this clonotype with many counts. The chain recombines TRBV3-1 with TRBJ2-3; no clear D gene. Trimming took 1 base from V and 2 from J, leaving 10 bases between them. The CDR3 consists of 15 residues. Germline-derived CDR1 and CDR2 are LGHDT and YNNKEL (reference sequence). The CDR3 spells CASSQAPGNTDTQYF. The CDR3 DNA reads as TGTGCCAGCAGCCAAGCGCCCGGTAACACAGATACGCAGTATTTT.

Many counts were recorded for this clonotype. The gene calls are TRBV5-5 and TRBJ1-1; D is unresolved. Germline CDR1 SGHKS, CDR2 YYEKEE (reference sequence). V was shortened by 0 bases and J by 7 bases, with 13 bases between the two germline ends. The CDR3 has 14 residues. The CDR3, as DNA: TGTGCCAGCAGCTTGGCCGCGTTAGGCAGTGAAGCTTTCTTT. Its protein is CASSLAALGSEAFF. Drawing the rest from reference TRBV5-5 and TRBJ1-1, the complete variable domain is DAGVTQSPTHLIKTRGQQVTLRCSPISGHKSVSWYQQVLGQGPQFIFQYYEKEERGRGNFPDRFSARQFPNYSSELNVNALLLGDSALYLCASSLAALGSEAFFGQGTRLTVV.

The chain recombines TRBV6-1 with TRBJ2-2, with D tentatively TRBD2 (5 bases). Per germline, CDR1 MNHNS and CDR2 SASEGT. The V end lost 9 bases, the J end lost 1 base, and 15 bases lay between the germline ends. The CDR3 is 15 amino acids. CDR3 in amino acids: CASPVGSLNTGELFF. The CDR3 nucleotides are TGTGCCAGTCCCGTTGGGAGCCTGAACACCGGGGAGCTGTTTTTT.

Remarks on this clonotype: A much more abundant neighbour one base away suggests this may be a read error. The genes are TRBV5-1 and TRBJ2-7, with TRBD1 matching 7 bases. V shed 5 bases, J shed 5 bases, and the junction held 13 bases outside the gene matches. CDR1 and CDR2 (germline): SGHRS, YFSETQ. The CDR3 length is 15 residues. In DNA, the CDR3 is TGCGCCAGCAGGGTCCCCCTGGGGGACAGCGACGAGCAGTACTTC. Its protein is CASRVPLGDSDEQYF.

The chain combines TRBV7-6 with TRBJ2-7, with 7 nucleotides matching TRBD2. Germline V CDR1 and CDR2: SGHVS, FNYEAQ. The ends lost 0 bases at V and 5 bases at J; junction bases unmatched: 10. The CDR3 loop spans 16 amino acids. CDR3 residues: CASSLAAGLVGNEQYF. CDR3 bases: TGTGCCAGCAGCTTAGCGGCAGGACTAGTTGGAAACGAGCAGTACTTC.

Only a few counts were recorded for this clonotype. CDR3 sequence: CATSRERTSEGTGELFF. The CDR3 nucleotides are TGTGCCACCAGCAGAGAGAGGACTAGCGAGGGCACCGGGGAGCTGTTTTTT. V is TRBV15 and J is TRBJ2-2, with TRBD2 identical over 9 bases. Germline V gene data show CDR1 as LNHNV and CDR2 as YYDKDF (reference sequence). V lost 0 bases to trimming and J lost 4 bases; unmatched junction nucleotides: 6. This CDR3 comprises 17 residues.

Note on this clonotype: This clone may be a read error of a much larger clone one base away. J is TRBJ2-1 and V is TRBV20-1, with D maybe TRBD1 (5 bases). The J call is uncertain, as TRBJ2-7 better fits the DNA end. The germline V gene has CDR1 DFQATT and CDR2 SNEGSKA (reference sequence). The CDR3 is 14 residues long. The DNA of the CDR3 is TGCAGTGCTAGAGTGGGGCTCTCCTACAATGAGCAGTACTTC. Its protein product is CSARVGLSYNEQYF.